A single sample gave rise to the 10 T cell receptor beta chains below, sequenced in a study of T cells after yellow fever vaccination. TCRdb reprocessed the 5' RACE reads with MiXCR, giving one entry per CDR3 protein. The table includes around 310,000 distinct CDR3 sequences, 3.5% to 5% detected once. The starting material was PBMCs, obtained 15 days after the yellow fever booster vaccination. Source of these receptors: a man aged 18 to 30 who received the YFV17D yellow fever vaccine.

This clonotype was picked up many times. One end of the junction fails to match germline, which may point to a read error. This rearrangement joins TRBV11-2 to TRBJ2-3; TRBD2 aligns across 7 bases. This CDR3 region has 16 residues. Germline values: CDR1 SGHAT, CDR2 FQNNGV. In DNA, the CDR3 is TGTGCCAGCAGATTAGGGCGGGGAGGGATTAGAGATACGCAGTATTTT. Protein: CASRLGRGGIRDTQYF.

The CDR3 DNA is TGTGCCAGCAGTTCCCTGAGGACCAATCAGCCCCAGCATTTT. This codes for CASSSLRTNQPQHF. The chain uses TRBV6-5 and TRBJ1-5; D unresolved. From germline, CDR1 is MNHEY and CDR2 SVGAGI. This CDR3 is built from 14 residues. Trimming left V 4 bases short and J 3 bases short, with 10 bases between.

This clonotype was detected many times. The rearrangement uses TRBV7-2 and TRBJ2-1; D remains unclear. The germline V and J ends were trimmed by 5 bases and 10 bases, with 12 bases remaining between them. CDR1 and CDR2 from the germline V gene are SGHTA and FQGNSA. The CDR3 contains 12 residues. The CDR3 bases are TGTGCCAGCAGCCCAACCCACGGGGAGCAGTTCTTC. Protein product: CASSPTHGEQFF. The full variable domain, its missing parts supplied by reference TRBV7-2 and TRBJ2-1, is GAGVSQSPSNKVTEKGKDVELRCDPISGHTALYWYRQSLGQGLEFLIYFQGNSAPDKSGLPSDRFSAERTGGSVSTLTIQRTQQEDSAVYLCASSPTHGEQFFGPGTRLTVL.

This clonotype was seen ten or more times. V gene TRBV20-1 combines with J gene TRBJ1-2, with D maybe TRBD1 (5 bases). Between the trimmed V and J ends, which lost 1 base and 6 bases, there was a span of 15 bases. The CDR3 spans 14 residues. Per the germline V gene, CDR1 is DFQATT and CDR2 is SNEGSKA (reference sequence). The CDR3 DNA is TGCAGTGCTAGAGCCGGGGGTACGATTGATGGCTACACCTTC. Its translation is CSARAGGTIDGYTF.

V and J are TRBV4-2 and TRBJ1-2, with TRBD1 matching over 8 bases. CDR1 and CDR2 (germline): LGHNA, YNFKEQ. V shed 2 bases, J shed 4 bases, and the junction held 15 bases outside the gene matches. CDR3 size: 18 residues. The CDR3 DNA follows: TGTGCCAGCAGCCAACCCCTGGTCAGGGACAGGAGTAGCTATGGCTACACCTTC. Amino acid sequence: CASSQPLVRDRSSYGYTF.

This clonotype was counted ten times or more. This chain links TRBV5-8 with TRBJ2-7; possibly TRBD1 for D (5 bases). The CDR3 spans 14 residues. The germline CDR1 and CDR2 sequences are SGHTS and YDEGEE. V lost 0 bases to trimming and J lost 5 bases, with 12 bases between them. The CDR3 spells CASSLEAGINEQYF. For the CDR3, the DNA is TGTGCCAGCAGCTTGGAGGCAGGGATAAACGAGCAGTACTTC.

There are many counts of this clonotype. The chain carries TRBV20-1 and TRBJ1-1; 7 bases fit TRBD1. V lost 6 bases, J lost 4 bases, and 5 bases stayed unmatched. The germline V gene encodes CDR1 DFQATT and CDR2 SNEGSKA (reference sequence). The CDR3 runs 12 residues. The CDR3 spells CSAGQGGTEAFF. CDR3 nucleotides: TGCAGTGCAGGGCAGGGGGGCACTGAAGCTTTCTTT.

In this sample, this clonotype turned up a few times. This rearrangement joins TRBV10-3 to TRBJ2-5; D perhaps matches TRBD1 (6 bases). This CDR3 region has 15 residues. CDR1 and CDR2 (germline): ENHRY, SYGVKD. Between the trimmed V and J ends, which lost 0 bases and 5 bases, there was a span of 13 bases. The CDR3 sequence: CAISESTRGKETQYF. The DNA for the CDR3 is TGTGCCATCAGTGAGTCGACCAGGGGAAAGGAGACCCAGTACTTC.

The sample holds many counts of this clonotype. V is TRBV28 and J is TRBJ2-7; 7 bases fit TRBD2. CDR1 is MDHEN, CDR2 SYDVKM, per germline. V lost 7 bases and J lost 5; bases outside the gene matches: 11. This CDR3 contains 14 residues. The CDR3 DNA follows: TGTGCCAGCACTCGACGGGACTACACGAACGAGCAGTACTTC. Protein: CASTRRDYTNEQYF.

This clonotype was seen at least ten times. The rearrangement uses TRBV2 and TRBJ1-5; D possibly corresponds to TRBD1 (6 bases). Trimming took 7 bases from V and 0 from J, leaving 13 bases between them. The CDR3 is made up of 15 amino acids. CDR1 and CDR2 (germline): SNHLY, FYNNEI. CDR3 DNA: TGTGCCAGCACCAGAGGGGGGGGTAGCAATCAGCCCCAGCATTTT. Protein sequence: CASTRGGGSNQPQHF.